The rows below give T cell receptor beta chains drawn from one sample of a study of T-cell reconstitution after alpha-beta-depleted transplantation in children. One entry per CDR3 protein results from TCRdb running MiXCR on the PCR reads. The sample holds about 510,000 distinct CDR3 sequences, about an eighth seen once. The sample here was PBMCs, mostly from graft donor cells, taken 180 days after TCRalphabeta/CD19-depleted stem cell transplant. Source of these receptors: a female patient between 2 and 15 years old who had a stem cell transplant for aplastic anemia, so the T cells may come from the graft donor. CDR3s include the opening cysteine and the closing phenylalanine or tryptophan. The D gene is left open where the match is weak. Rows give clone size only sometimes, using once, few, many, or a class for an expanded clone.

-	TRBV29-1	TRBJ1-1	many	CSVCGLNTEAFF	TGCAGCGTCTGTGGGTTGAACACTGAAGCTTTCTTT
TRBD1	TRBV5-6	TRBJ1-4	-	CASGSGTALTNEKLFF	TGTGCCAGCGGATCCGGGACAGCTTTAACTAATGAAAAACTGTTTTTT
-	TRBV7-2	TRBJ1-2	-	CASNMGREGYTF	TGTGCCAGTAATATGGGGAGGGAGGGCTACACCTTC
-	TRBV28	TRBJ2-7	-	CASRSALMRPYEQYF	TGTGCCAGCAGGTCGGCTCTCATGCGGCCCTACGAGCAGTACTTC
-	TRBV20-1	TRBJ1-1	-	CSARMGGGGTEAFF	TGCAGTGCTAGGATGGGCGGGGGAGGAACTGAAGCTTTCTTT
-	TRBV14	TRBJ2-5	many	CASSQDFGETQYF	TGTGCCAGCAGCCAAGACTTCGGGGAGACCCAGTACTTC
-	TRBV18	TRBJ1-4	-	CASSPTQRATNEKLFF	TGTGCCAGCTCCCCTACGCAAAGAGCAACTAATGAAAAACTGTTTTTT
-	TRBV12-3/TRBV12-4	TRBJ1-5	-	CASSPGWGVSNQPQHF	TGTGCCAGCAGCCCCGGTTGGGGGGTGAGCAATCAGCCCCAGCATTTT
-	TRBV20-1	TRBJ2-6	-	CSAGVPGANGLTF	TGCAGTGCGGGCGTACCTGGGGCCAACGGCCTGACTTTC
TRBD2	TRBV12-3/TRBV12-4	TRBJ2-1	few	CASRPGVGGPNEQFF	TGTGCCAGCAGGCCGGGGGTGGGAGGGCCAAATGAGCAGTTCTTC
-	TRBV11-2	TRBJ2-3	few	CASSSGGGFTDTQYF	TGTGCCAGCAGCTCCGGCGGGGGCTTCACAGATACGCAGTATTTT
TRBD1	TRBV29-1	TRBJ1-5	few	CSGGGGNQPQHF	TGCAGCGGAGGGGGCGGCAATCAGCCCCAGCATTTT
-	TRBV6-2/TRBV6-3	TRBJ2-1	-	CASSYGGGFSYNEQFF	TGTGCCAGCAGTTATGGCGGTGGTTTCTCCTACAATGAGCAGTTCTTC
-	TRBV20-1	TRBJ2-7	few	CSARAGRLYEQYF	TGCAGTGCTAGAGCAGGGAGGCTTTACGAGCAGTACTTC
-	TRBV12-3/TRBV12-4	TRBJ1-5	few	CASGLYQPQHF	TGTGCCAGCGGACTTTATCAGCCCCAGCATTTT
-	TRBV20-1	TRBJ2-7	-	CSARRPRGSYEQYF	TGCAGTGCTAGAAGGCCACGGGGCTCCTACGAGCAGTACTTC
-	TRBV20-1	TRBJ2-1	few	CSARERLSHIVQFF	TGCAGTGCTAGAGAGCGCCTTTCCCACATCGTGCAGTTCTTC
TRBD1	TRBV7-9	TRBJ2-5	few	CASSLGTGDQETQYF	TGTGCCAGCAGCTTAGGGACAGGGGACCAAGAGACCCAGTACTTC
TRBD2	TRBV4-3	TRBJ2-2	few	CASSQVGRANGELFF	TGCGCCAGCAGCCAAGTAGGGAGGGCGAACGGGGAGCTGTTTTTT
TRBD2	TRBV7-9	TRBJ2-1	-	CASSFNGLAGPYNEQFF	TGTGCCAGCAGCTTCAACGGACTAGCGGGCCCCTACAATGAGCAGTTCTTC
-	TRBV20-1	TRBJ1-5	few	CSANGGDQPQHF	TGCAGTGCTAATGGTGGGGATCAGCCCCAGCATTTT
TRBD1	TRBV9	TRBJ2-1	many	CASSVGPGQGIDEQFF	TGTGCCAGCAGCGTAGGACCGGGACAGGGGATCGATGAGCAGTTCTTC
-	TRBV10-3	TRBJ2-3	-	CAISPSILTDTQYF	TGTGCCATCAGCCCAAGTATACTCACAGATACGCAGTATTTT
-	TRBV5-6	TRBJ2-2	few	CASSRTIGLTGELFF	TGTGCCAGCAGTCGTACGATAGGCCTGACCGGGGAGCTGTTTTTT
TRBD2	TRBV10-3	TRBJ2-7	many	CAISDNRDYSYEQYF	TGTGCCATCAGTGACAACCGGGACTACTCCTACGAGCAGTACTTC
-	TRBV12-3/TRBV12-4	TRBJ2-1	-	CASSLVAWAYNEQFF	TGTGCCAGCAGTTTGGTGGCGTGGGCCTACAATGAGCAGTTCTTC
-	TRBV29-1	TRBJ1-4	-	CSVVGGREKLFF	TGCAGCGTTGTAGGGGGAAGAGAAAAACTGTTTTTT
TRBD1	TRBV10-3	TRBJ1-5	few	CAISGTGKQPQHF	TGTGCCATCAGTGGGACAGGGAAACAGCCCCAGCATTTT
TRBD2	TRBV12-3/TRBV12-4	TRBJ2-5	few	CASSLTLAGLQETQYF	TGTGCCAGCAGCCTAACACTAGCGGGCCTCCAAGAGACCCAGTACTTC
-	TRBV20-1	TRBJ2-3	few	CSATRVGTDTQYF	TGCAGTGCTACTCGGGTGGGCACAGATACGCAGTATTTT
-	TRBV20-1	TRBJ2-3	few	CSAGPTATDTQYF	TGCAGTGCCGGACCTACGGCTACAGATACGCAGTATTTT
TRBD2	TRBV12-3/TRBV12-4	TRBJ2-1	few	CASSLRGPGRDNEQFF	TGTGCCAGCAGTTTAAGAGGGCCAGGGAGGGACAATGAGCAGTTCTTC
-	TRBV29-1	TRBJ2-3	-	CSCLTGGGTDTQYF	TGCAGCTGCCTCACAGGGGGGGGTACAGATACGCAGTATTTT
TRBD1	TRBV6-5	TRBJ1-2	-	CASSSPGQIYGYTF	TGTGCCAGCAGTTCACCGGGACAGATCTATGGCTACACCTTC
-	TRBV5-1	TRBJ2-1	-	CASSLRGSSSSYNEQFF	TGCGCCAGCAGCTTGAGAGGGAGTTCGAGCTCCTACAATGAGCAGTTCTTC
-	TRBV24-1	TRBJ2-7	few	CATSDSPPGAKFFEQYF	TGTGCCACCAGTGATTCACCCCCAGGGGCAAAATTCTTCGAGCAGTACTTC
TRBD1	TRBV6-5	TRBJ2-1	few	CASSYSRDRGFIDYNEQFF	TGTGCCAGCAGTTACTCGAGGGACAGGGGGTTCATCGACTACAATGAGCAGTTCTTC